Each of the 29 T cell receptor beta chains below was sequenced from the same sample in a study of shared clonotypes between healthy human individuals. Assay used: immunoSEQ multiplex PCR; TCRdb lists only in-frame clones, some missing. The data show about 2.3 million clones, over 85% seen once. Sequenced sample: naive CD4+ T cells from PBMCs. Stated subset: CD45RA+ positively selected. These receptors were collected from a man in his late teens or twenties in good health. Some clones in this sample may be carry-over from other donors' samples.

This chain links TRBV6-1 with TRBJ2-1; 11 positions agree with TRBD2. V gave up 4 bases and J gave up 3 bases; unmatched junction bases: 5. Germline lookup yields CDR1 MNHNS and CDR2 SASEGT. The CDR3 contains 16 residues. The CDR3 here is CASSALAGVYYNEQFF. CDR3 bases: TGTGCCAGCAGTGCACTAGCGGGAGTCTACTACAATGAGCAGTTCTTC.

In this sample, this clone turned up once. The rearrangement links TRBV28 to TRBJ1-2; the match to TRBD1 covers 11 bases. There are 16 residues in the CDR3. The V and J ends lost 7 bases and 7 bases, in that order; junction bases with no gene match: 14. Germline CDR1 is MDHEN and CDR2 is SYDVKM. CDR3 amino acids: CASTPPGTGGISGYTF. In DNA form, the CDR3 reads TGTGCCAGCACCCCCCCGGGGACAGGGGGGATTAGTGGCTACACCTTC.

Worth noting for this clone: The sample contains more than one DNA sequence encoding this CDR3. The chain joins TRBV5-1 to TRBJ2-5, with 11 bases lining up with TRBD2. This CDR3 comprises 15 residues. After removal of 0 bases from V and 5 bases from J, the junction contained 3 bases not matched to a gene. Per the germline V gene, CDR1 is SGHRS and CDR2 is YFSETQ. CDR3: CASSLDPSGRETQYF. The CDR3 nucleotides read TGCGCCAGCAGCTTGGATCCTAGCGGGAGGGAGACCCAGTACTTC.

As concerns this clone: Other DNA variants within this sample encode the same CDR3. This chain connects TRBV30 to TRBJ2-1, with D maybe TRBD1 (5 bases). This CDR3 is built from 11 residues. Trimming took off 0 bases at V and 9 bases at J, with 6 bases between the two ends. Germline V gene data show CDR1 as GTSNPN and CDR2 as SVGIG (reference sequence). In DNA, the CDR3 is TGTGCCTGGAGTGTGGGGCCTGAGCAGTTCTTC. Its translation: CAWSVGPEQFF.

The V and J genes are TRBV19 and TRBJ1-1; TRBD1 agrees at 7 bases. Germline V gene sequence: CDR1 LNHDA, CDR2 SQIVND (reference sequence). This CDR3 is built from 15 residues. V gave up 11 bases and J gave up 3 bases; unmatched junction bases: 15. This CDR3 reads CASTIPNRGHTEAFF. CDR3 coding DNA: TGTGCCTCGACGATACCGAACAGGGGACACACTGAAGCTTTCTTT.

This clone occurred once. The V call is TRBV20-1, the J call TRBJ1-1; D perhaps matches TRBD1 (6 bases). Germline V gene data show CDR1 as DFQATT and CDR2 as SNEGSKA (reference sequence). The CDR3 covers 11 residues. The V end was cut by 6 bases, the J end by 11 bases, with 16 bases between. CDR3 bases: TGCAGTGCACCTGACAGGTTGGCCGCTTTCTTT. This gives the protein CSAPDRLAAFF.

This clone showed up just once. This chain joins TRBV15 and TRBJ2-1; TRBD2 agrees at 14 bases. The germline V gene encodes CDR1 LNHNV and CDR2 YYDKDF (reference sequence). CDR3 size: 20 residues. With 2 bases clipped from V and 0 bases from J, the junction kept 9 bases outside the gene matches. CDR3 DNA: TGTGCCACCAGCAGATACGGGACTAGCGGGAGCTCAAGCTCCTACAATGAGCAGTTCTTC. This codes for CATSRYGTSGSSSSYNEQFF.

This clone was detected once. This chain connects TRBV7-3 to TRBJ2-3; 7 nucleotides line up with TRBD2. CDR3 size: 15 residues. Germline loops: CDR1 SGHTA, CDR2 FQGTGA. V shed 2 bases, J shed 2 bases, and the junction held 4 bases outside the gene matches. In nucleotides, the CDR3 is TGTGCCAGCAGCTTAGGGGGAGGGATCACAGATACGCAGTATTTT. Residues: CASSLGGGITDTQYF.

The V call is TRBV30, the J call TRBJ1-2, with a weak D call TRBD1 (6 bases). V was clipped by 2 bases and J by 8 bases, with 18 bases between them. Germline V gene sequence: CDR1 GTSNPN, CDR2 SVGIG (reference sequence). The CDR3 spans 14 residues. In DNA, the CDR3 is TGTGCCTGGAGTACTGTGGGGGGCGCCTGGGGCTACACCTTC. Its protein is CAWSTVGGAWGYTF.

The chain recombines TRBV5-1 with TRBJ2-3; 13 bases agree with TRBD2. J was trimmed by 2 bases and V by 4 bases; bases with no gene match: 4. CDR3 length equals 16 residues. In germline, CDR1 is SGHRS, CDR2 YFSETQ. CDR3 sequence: CASSGLAGVPTDTQYF. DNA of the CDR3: TGCGCCAGCAGCGGACTAGCGGGAGTACCCACAGATACGCAGTATTTT.

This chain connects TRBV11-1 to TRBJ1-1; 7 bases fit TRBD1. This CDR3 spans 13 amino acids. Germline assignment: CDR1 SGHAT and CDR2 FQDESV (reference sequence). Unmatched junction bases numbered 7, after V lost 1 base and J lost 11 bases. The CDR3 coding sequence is TGTGCCAGCAGCTTAGTGCCGGGACAGTGGGCTTTCTTT. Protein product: CASSLVPGQWAFF.

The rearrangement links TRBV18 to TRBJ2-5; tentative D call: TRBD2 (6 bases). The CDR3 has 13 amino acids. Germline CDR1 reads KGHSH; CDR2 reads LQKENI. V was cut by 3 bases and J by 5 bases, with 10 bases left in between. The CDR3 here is CASSPQEGETQYF. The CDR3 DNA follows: TGTGCCAGCTCACCGCAGGAGGGGGAGACCCAGTACTTC. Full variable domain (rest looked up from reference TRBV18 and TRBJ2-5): NAGVMQNPRHLVRRRGQEARLRCSPMKGHSHVYWYRQLPEEGLKFMVYLQKENIIDESGMPKERFSAEFPKEGPSILRIQQVVRGDSAAYFCASSPQEGETQYFGPGTRLLVL.

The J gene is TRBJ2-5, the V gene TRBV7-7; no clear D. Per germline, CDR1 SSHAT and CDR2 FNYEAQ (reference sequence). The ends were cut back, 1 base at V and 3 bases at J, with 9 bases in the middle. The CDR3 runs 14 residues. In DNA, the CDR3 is TGTGCCAGCAGCTTAGGAGCCCGGGAAGAGACCCAGTACTTC. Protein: CASSLGAREETQYF.

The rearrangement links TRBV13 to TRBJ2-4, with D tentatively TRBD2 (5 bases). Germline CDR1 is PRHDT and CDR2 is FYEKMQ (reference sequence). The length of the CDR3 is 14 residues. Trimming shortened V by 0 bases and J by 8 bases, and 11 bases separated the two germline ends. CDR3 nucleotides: TGTGCCAGCAGCTTAGGCCGGGGTCGGGACATTCAGTACTTC. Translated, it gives CASSLGRGRDIQYF.

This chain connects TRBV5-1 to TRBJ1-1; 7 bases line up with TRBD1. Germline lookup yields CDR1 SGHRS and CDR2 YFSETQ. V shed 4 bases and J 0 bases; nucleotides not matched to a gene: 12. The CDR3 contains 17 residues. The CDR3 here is CASSEEWGRGMNTEAFF. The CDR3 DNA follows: TGCGCCAGCAGCGAGGAGTGGGGCAGGGGGATGAACACTGAAGCTTTCTTT.

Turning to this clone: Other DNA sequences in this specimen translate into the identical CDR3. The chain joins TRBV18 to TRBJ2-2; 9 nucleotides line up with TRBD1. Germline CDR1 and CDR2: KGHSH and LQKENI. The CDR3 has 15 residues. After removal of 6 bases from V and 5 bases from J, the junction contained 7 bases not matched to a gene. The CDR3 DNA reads TGTGCCAGCTCCCCCCGACAGGGGGTAACCGGGGAGCTGTTTTTT. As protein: CASSPRQGVTGELFF.

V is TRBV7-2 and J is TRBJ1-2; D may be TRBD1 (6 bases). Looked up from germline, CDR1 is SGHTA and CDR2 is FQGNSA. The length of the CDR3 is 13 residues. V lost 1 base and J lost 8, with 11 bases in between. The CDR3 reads CASSLDRASGYTF. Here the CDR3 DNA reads TGTGCCAGCAGCTTAGACAGGGCGAGCGGCTACACCTTC.

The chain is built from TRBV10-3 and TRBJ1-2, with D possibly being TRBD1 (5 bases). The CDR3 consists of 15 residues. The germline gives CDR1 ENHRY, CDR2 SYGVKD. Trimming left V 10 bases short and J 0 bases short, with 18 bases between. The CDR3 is CATREEELANYGYTF. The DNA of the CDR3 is TGTGCCACCAGGGAGGAGGAGCTCGCTAACTATGGCTACACCTTC.

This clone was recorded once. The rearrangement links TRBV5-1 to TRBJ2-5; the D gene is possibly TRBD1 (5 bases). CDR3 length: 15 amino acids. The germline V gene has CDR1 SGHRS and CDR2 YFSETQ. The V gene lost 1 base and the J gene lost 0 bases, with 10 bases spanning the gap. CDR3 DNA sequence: TGCGCCAGCAGCTTGTCACCAGGGTACCAAGAGACCCAGTACTTC. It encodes CASSLSPGYQETQYF.

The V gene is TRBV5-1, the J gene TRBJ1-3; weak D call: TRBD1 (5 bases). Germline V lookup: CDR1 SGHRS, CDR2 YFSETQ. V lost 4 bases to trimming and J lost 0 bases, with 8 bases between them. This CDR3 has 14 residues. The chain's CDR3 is CASSTQGSGNTIYF. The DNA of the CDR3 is TGCGCCAGCAGCACTCAGGGCTCTGGAAACACCATATATTTT.

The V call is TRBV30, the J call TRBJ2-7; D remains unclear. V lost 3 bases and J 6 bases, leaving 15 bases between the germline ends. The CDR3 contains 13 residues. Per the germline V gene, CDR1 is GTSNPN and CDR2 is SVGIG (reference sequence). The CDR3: CAWSHLFTAEQYF. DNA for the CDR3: TGTGCCTGGAGCCACCTGTTTACAGCCGAGCAGTACTTC.

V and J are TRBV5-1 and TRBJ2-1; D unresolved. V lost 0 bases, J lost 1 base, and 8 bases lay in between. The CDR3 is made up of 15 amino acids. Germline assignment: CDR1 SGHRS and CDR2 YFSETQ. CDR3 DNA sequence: TGCGCCAGCAGCTTGGGGGCTCAATCCTACAATGAGCAGTTCTTC. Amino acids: CASSLGAQSYNEQFF.

CDR3 DNA sequence: TGTGCCAGCAGCTTATCAGGGACTAGCGGCGCGGAGCAGTTCTTC. Amino acid sequence: CASSLSGTSGAEQFF. This chain joins TRBV5-4 and TRBJ2-1; 11 nucleotides line up with TRBD2. The CDR3 has 15 residues. Germline trimming cut 2 bases from V and 10 bases from J; bases unmatched to any gene: 8. Germline V gene data show CDR1 as SGHNT and CDR2 as YYREEE (reference sequence). The whole variable domain, filled in from reference TRBV5-4 and TRBJ2-1, reads ETGVTQSPTHLIKTRGQQVTLRCSSQSGHNTVSWYQQALGQGPQFIFQYYREEENGRGNFPPRFSGLQFPNYSSELNVNALELDDSALYLCASSLSGTSGAEQFFGPGTRLTVL.

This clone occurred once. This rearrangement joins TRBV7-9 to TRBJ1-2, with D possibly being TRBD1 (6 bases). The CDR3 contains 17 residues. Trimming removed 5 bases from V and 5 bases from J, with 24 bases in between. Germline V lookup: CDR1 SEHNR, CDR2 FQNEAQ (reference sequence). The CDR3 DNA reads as TGTGCCAGCAGCCCGAGACTCGGGACTCCTCAGGGGTATGGCTACACCTTC. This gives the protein CASSPRLGTPQGYGYTF. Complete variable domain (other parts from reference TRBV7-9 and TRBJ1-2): DTGVSQNPRHKITKRGQNVTFRCDPISEHNRLYWYRQTLGQGPEFLTYFQNEAQLEKSRLLSDRFSAERPKGSFSTLEIQRTEQGDSAMYLCASSPRLGTPQGYGYTFGSGTRLTVV.

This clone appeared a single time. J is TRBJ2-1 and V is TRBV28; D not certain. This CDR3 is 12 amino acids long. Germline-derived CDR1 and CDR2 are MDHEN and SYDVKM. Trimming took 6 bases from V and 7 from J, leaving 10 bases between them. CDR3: CASSDSRNEQFF. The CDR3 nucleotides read TGTGCCAGCAGCGATAGTCGGAATGAGCAGTTCTTC.

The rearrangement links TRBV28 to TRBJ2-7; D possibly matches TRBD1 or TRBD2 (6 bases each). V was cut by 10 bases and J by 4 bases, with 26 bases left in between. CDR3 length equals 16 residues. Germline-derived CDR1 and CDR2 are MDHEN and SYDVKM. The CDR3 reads CATTDTQGGRRYEQYF. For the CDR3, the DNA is TGTGCCACCACTGACACCCAAGGGGGGAGGAGGTACGAGCAGTACTTC.

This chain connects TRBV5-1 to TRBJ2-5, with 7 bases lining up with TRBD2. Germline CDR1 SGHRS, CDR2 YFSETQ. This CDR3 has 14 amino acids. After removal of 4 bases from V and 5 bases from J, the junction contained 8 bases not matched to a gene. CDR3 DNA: TGCGCCAGCAGCGGTGGCGGGAGCGGTGAGACCCAGTACTTC. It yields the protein CASSGGGSGETQYF.

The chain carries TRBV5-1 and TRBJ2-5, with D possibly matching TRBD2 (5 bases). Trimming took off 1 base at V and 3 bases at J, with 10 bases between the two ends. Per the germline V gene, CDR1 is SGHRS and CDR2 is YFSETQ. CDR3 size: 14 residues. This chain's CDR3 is CASSLSHGEETQYF. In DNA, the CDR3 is TGCGCCAGCAGCTTGTCGCACGGGGAAGAGACCCAGTACTTC.

CDR3 in DNA: TGTGCCAGCAGGGAAATAGATGAGCAGTTCTTC. This gives the protein CASREIDEQFF. J is TRBJ2-1 and V is TRBV6-1; no reliable D call. Per germline, CDR1 MNHNS and CDR2 SASEGT. The CDR3 covers 11 residues. V was trimmed by 6 bases and J by 8 bases, leaving 8 bases between them.